Each of the 28 T cell receptor beta chains below was sequenced from the same sample in a study of cytomegalovirus exposure and HLA in healthy donors. Amplification used 60 Vbeta primers and 13 Jbeta primers. Generated by immunoSEQ multiplex PCR, the TCRdb table keeps only in-frame clones and is missing some. This sample's table has 150,000 to 250,000 clones. Sequences were obtained from PBMCs. The source of these receptors is a boy younger than 18 in good health and CMV-seronegative.

This chain uses TRBV5-1 with TRBJ1-2, with D possibly TRBD1 on 5 matching bases. V lost 2 bases and J lost 2, with 10 bases in between. Germline V CDR1 and CDR2: SGHRS, YFSETQ. This CDR3 is 14 amino acids long. The CDR3: CASSFSTDNYGYTF. DNA of the CDR3: TGCGCCAGCAGCTTTTCGACAGACAACTATGGCTACACCTTC.

The chain joins TRBV21-1 to TRBJ2-7; the table assigns TRBD1, which was not confirmed against the DNA. TRBV21-1 is deemed a pseudogene. The CDR3 has 15 amino acids. The CDR3 region is CASSKQGTQTYEQYF. In DNA, the CDR3 is TGTGCCAGCAGCAAGCAGGGGACCCAAACCTACGAGCAGTACTTC.

V gene TRBV7-9 combines with J gene TRBJ1-1; 7 nucleotides match TRBD1. With 5 bases clipped from V and 3 bases from J, the junction kept 6 bases outside the gene matches. Germline values: CDR1 SEHNR, CDR2 FQNEAQ (reference sequence). This CDR3 has 14 amino acids. The CDR3 DNA reads as TGTGCCAGCAGCCGATCGACAGGGTACACTGAAGCTTTCTTT. As protein: CASSRSTGYTEAFF.

V gene TRBV4-1 combines with J gene TRBJ1-5; D uncertain. Between the trimmed V and J ends, which lost 5 bases and 7 bases, there was a span of 24 bases. CDR1 MGHRA and CDR2 YSYEKL come from the germline V gene. The CDR3 is 17 amino acids. The CDR3 bases are TGCGCCAGCAGCAGCGGGATTGGCGAGGGCACCGGGCAGCCCCAGCATTTT. Translation: CASSSGIGEGTGQPQHF.

The genes are TRBV4-1 and TRBJ1-2; D perhaps matches TRBD1 (5 bases). This CDR3 spans 14 amino acids. CDR1 and CDR2 (germline): MGHRA, YSYEKL. V was shortened by 9 bases and J by 2 bases, with 16 bases between the two germline ends. The CDR3 DNA is TGCGCCAGAAGTTCTTGTGACAGCAACTATGGCTACACCTTC. Protein sequence: CARSSCDSNYGYTF.

The chain is built from TRBV7-2 and TRBJ1-1; a possible D gene is TRBD1 (6 bases). The germline V gene encodes CDR1 SGHTA and CDR2 FQGNSA. Trimming stripped 2 bases from V and 4 bases from J, with 8 bases between. The CDR3 extends over 13 amino acids. The CDR3 coding sequence is TGTGCCAGCAGCTTACGGGGGGCCACTGAAGCTTTCTTT. This encodes CASSLRGATEAFF.

J is TRBJ1-1 and V is TRBV30, with D perhaps TRBD1 (5 bases). V was shortened by 6 bases and J by 2 bases, with 16 bases between the two germline ends. This CDR3 spans 14 amino acids. Germline lookup yields CDR1 GTSNPN and CDR2 SVGIG (reference sequence). The chain's CDR3 is CACGAAQLNTEAFF. The CDR3 DNA follows: TGTGCCTGTGGGGCGGCACAACTAAACACTGAAGCTTTCTTT.

CDR3 amino acids: CASSPGTSYYEQYF. CDR3 coding DNA: TGTGCCAGCTCACCAGGGACTAGCTACTACGAGCAGTACTTC. The genes are TRBV18 and TRBJ2-7; TRBD2 agrees at 9 bases. The germline CDR1 and CDR2 sequences are KGHSH and LQKENI. V was pared by 2 bases and J by 3 bases, with 2 bases of the junction left unmatched. The CDR3 length is 14 residues.

The V gene is TRBV6-1, the J gene TRBJ1-1; the D gene is possibly TRBD1 (6 bases). Germline V gene sequence: CDR1 MNHNS, CDR2 SASEGT. The CDR3 is made up of 14 amino acids. V dropped 4 bases and J dropped 0 bases, with 9 bases sitting between them. The CDR3 is CASSVGQMNTEAFF. The CDR3 DNA sequence: TGTGCCAGCAGTGTGGGACAAATGAACACTGAAGCTTTCTTT.

The chain carries TRBV7-6 and TRBJ2-7, with unresolved D. V was shortened by 5 bases and J by 7 bases, with 18 bases between the two germline ends. Germline assignment: CDR1 SGHVS and CDR2 FNYEAQ. The CDR3 totals 14 residues. The CDR3 here is CASSKLETGWEQYF. The DNA of the CDR3 is TGTGCCAGCAGCAAGTTGGAGACTGGATGGGAGCAGTACTTC.

The CDR3 here is CASSSGRGLDYGYTF. The CDR3 bases are TGTGCCAGCTCATCAGGCAGGGGGCTGGACTATGGCTACACCTTC. The chain joins TRBV18 to TRBJ1-2, with TRBD1 matching over 8 bases. The CDR3 totals 15 residues. V dropped 5 bases and J dropped 3; count of bases not matched to a gene: 8. From germline, CDR1 is KGHSH and CDR2 LQKENI.

The V gene is TRBV7-8, the J gene TRBJ1-6; 9 bases line up with TRBD1. The CDR3 spans 15 residues. Germline values: CDR1 SGHVS, CDR2 FQNEAQ. After removal of 1 base from V and 8 bases from J, the junction contained 3 bases not matched to a gene. For the CDR3, the DNA is TGTGCCAGCAGCTTAGGGGACAGGGTAGATTCACCCCTCCACTTT. Translation: CASSLGDRVDSPLHF.

CDR3 sequence reads: CASSSGTANTGELFF. The CDR3 region has the DNA TGTGCCAGCAGCTCCGGGACAGCGAACACCGGGGAGCTGTTTTTT. The chain joins TRBV7-9 to TRBJ2-2; the match to TRBD1 covers 7 bases. The CDR3 covers 15 residues. CDR1 is SEHNR, CDR2 FQNEAQ, per germline (reference sequence). The ends lost 4 bases at V and 0 bases at J; junction bases unmatched: 2.

V and J are TRBV7-8 and TRBJ2-7, with D possibly being TRBD1 (7 bases). The V end was cut by 5 bases, the J end by 4 bases, with 15 bases between. This CDR3 contains 14 residues. Per the germline V gene, CDR1 is SGHVS and CDR2 is FQNEAQ. In nucleotides, the CDR3 is TGTGCCAGCAGCCAGGGGGGCGCCGGGTACGAGCAGTACTTC. It codes for CASSQGGAGYEQYF.

The chain carries TRBV4-1 and TRBJ1-2, with TRBD1 identical over 9 bases. The junction had 2 bases not matched to a gene; V was cut back by 4 bases and J by 5 bases. Germline-derived CDR1 and CDR2 are MGHRA and YSYEKL. The CDR3 extends over 13 amino acids. In DNA form, the CDR3 reads TGCGCCAGCAGCCTCGGGACAGGGTATGGCTACACCTTC. Translated: CASSLGTGYGYTF.

The gene calls are TRBV30 and TRBJ2-4; a weak D match, TRBD2 (7 bases). This CDR3 has 14 residues. V lost 2 bases and J lost 9, with 17 bases in between. Per germline, CDR1 GTSNPN and CDR2 SVGIG (reference sequence). CDR3 in DNA: TGTGCCTGGAGTTGGGGGGGGCGATTGGGCATTCAGTACTTC. It encodes CAWSWGGRLGIQYF.

In DNA form, the CDR3 reads TGTGCCAGCAGCCTCGGTGCTAGCGGGGGTTCTGAGACCCAGTACTTC. This sequence encodes CASSLGASGGSETQYF. This chain connects TRBV5-5 to TRBJ2-5; 10 bases line up with TRBD2. The CDR3 totals 16 residues. V shed 4 bases, J shed 5 bases, and the junction held 11 bases outside the gene matches. The V gene's germline CDR1 is SGHKS and CDR2 YYEKEE (reference sequence).

The CDR3 sequence is CASSGGAGELFF. CDR3 DNA: TGTGCCAGCAGCGGGGGGGCCGGGGAGCTGTTTTTT. The chain combines TRBV11-3 with TRBJ2-2; 7 positions match TRBD2. V was clipped by 5 bases and J by 6 bases; unmatched bases: 0. This CDR3 has 12 amino acids. Germline V gene sequence: CDR1 SGHNT, CDR2 YENEEA. The whole variable domain, filled in from reference TRBV11-3 and TRBJ2-2, reads EAGVVQSPRYKIIEKKQPVAFWCNPISGHNTLYWYLQNLGQGPELLIRYENEEAVDDSQLPKDRFSAERLKGVDSTLKIQPAELGDSAVYLCASSGGAGELFFGEGSRLTVL.

This chain links TRBV9 with TRBJ1-3; D not certain. Trimming removed 3 bases at V and 0 bases at J, with 7 bases between. The CDR3 totals 14 residues. Germline V lookup: CDR1 SGDLS, CDR2 YYNGEE. The CDR3 DNA reads as TGTGCCAGCAGCGCACAGTTCTCTGGAAACACCATATATTTT. Translation gives CASSAQFSGNTIYF.

This chain uses TRBV5-6 with TRBJ2-5; 12 bases are shared with TRBD2. The assigned J gene may be wrong: the sequence end matches TRBJ2-7 better. There are 17 residues in the CDR3. Germline loops: CDR1 SGHDT, CDR2 YYEEEE. CDR3 loop: CASSPGTSGPSSYEQYF. CDR3 DNA sequence: TGTGCCAGCAGTCCAGGGACTAGCGGGCCTAGCTCCTACGAGCAGTACTTC.

This chain connects TRBV5-4 to TRBJ1-1; D not resolved. CDR1 is SGHNT and CDR2 is YYREEE in the germline V gene (reference sequence). Trimming removed 2 bases at V and 1 base at J, with 9 bases between. CDR3 length equals 14 residues. The CDR3 DNA reads as TGTGCCAGCAGCTTCATGGGAGCGAACACTGAAGCTTTCTTT. It is translated as CASSFMGANTEAFF.

The chain employs TRBV9 and TRBJ1-6; 7 bases agree with TRBD1. Per the germline V gene, CDR1 is SGDLS and CDR2 is YYNGEE. With V trimmed by 4 bases and J by 10 bases, 8 bases remained unmatched. This CDR3 is 14 amino acids long. The CDR3 DNA is TGTGCCAGCAGCACAGACAGGGATGGATCACCCCTCCACTTT. Residues: CASSTDRDGSPLHF.

This chain uses TRBV7-9 with TRBJ2-7; 8 nucleotides match TRBD2. CDR1 is SEHNR and CDR2 is FQNEAQ in the germline V gene (reference sequence). The CDR3 covers 14 residues. The J segment lost 4 bases and the V segment lost 6 bases, leaving 8 bases of the junction unmatched. In DNA form, the CDR3 reads TGTGCCAGCAGTGGACTAGCTAGTCTTTACGAGCAGTACTTC. Translated: CASSGLASLYEQYF.

V usage is TRBV30 and J usage is TRBJ1-2; 7 bases fit TRBD1. Germline V gene data show CDR1 as GTSNPN and CDR2 as SVGIG (reference sequence). The CDR3 runs 13 residues. Trimming at V came to 2 bases and at J to 5 bases, leaving 5 bases not matched to a gene. CDR3 in amino acids: CAWSRDRVYGYTF. CDR3 nucleotide sequence: TGTGCCTGGAGTCGTGACAGGGTATATGGCTACACCTTC.

The V and J genes are TRBV10-3 and TRBJ1-5; maybe TRBD1 (6 bases). The CDR3 runs to 16 residues. Germline V gene data show CDR1 as ENHRY and CDR2 as SYGVKD. The V gene lost 5 bases and the J gene lost 0 bases, with 14 bases spanning the gap. The CDR3 loop reads CAISPDSSLSNQPQHF. For the CDR3, the DNA is TGTGCCATCAGTCCGGACAGCTCCCTTAGCAATCAGCCCCAGCATTTT.

In nucleotides, the CDR3 is TGTGCCAGCAGCTTAACAGCAAGCACAGATACGCAGTATTTT. Its protein product is CASSLTASTDTQYF. The chain links TRBV7-3 to TRBJ2-3, with no clear D. Germline loops: CDR1 SGHTA, CDR2 FQGTGA. Deletions cut 0 bases from V and 0 bases from J, with 4 bases between. There are 14 residues in the CDR3.

The chain has TRBV11-3 and TRBJ2-5, with a tentative D call TRBD2 (6 bases). V was shortened by 5 bases and J by 5 bases, with 15 bases between the two germline ends. From germline, CDR1 is SGHNT and CDR2 YENEEA. The CDR3 is made up of 14 amino acids. The CDR3: CASSPGDGRETQYF. Written as DNA, the CDR3 is TGTGCCAGCAGCCCGGGGGACGGGCGGGAGACCCAGTACTTC. The entire variable domain, with the rest obtained from reference TRBV11-3 and TRBJ2-5, is as follows: EAGVVQSPRYKIIEKKQPVAFWCNPISGHNTLYWYLQNLGQGPELLIRYENEEAVDDSQLPKDRFSAERLKGVDSTLKIQPAELGDSAVYLCASSPGDGRETQYFGPGTRLLVL.

J is TRBJ1-4 and V is TRBV7-9; 11 bases match TRBD1. The CDR3 runs to 15 residues. CDR1 and CDR2 (germline): SEHNR, FQNEAQ (reference sequence). The V gene end was trimmed by 3 bases and the J gene end by 7 bases; junction bases not matched to a gene: 4. CDR3 DNA sequence: TGTGCCAGCAGCTTTTCGGACAGGGGGCGTGAAAAACTGTTTTTT. This sequence encodes CASSFSDRGREKLFF. The full variable domain, in which reference TRBV7-9 and TRBJ1-4 provide the parts outside the CDR3, is DTGVSQNPRHKITKRGQNVTFRCDPISEHNRLYWYRQTLGQGPEFLTYFQNEAQLEKSRLLSDRFSAERPKGSFSTLEIQRTEQGDSAMYLCASSFSDRGREKLFFGSGTQLSVL.